A selection of T cell receptor beta chains follows, all from one sample in a study of cytomegalovirus exposure and HLA in healthy donors. The table came from immunoSEQ multiplex PCR; TCRdb's copy has only in-frame clones and leaves some out. The sample includes under 80,000 clones, roughly 76% of them seen just once. The specimen was PBMCs. The source of these receptors is a woman aged 40 to 50 in good health and CMV-seronegative. The CDR3 runs from the conserved cysteine through the conserved F or W. D genes are given only for firm matches. Size tells how often a clone was seen (once, few, many) or the class of an expanded clone, and some rows leave it out.

>16|TRBV15|TRBJ2-3|NA|TRBD2
CATSRWTSGSTDTQYF
TGTGCCACCAGCAGGTGGACTAGCGGGAGCACAGATACGCAGTATTTT
>15|TRBV5-1|TRBJ2-2|NA|TRBD1
CASSTGQGYTGELFF
TGCGCCAGCAGCACCGGACAGGGGTACACCGGGGAGCTGTTTTTT
>14|TRBV27|TRBJ1-1|NA|NA
CASSSGTGGVKAFF
TGTGCCAGCAGTTCAGGGACGGGAGGCGTGAAAGCTTTCTTT
>17|TRBV19|TRBJ1-5|NA|TRBD1
CASSIKVGTGNNQPQHF
TGTGCCAGCAGTATAAAGGTCGGGACAGGGAACAATCAGCCCCAGCATTTT
>14|TRBV27|TRBJ2-3|NA|NA
CASSYRDNTDTQYF
TGTGCCAGCAGTTACCGGGACAACACAGATACGCAGTATTTT
>13|TRBV7-2|TRBJ2-7|NA|NA
CASSLGLRDGQYF
TGTGCCAGCAGCTTAGGGCTCCGTGATGGGCAGTACTTC
>14|TRBV10-3|TRBJ2-7|once|TRBD2
CAIKAGGSTYEQYF
TGTGCCATCAAGGCGGGGGGCTCGACCTACGAGCAGTACTTC
>12|TRBV30|TRBJ1-1|NA|NA
CAWDRMNTEAFF
TGTGCCTGGGACAGGATGAACACTGAAGCTTTCTTT
>16|TRBV7-2|TRBJ2-7|few|TRBD2
CASSSGGAGEGYEQYF
TGTGCCAGCAGCTCCGGTGGGGCGGGAGAAGGCTACGAGCAGTACTTC
>15|TRBV5-1|TRBJ1-1|NA|NA
CASSLGAGEGTEAFF
TGCGCCAGCAGCTTGGGGGCAGGGGAGGGAACTGAAGCTTTCTTT
>16|TRBV28|TRBJ1-5|NA|TRBD1
CASSPPRTGSNQPQHF
TGTGCCAGCAGTCCCCCCCGGACAGGGTCGAATCAGCCCCAGCATTTT
>13|TRBV11-3|TRBJ2-5|NA|TRBD1
CASRRGQGETQYF
TGTGCCAGCAGACGTGGACAGGGAGAGACCCAGTACTTC
>14|TRBV6-1|TRBJ2-1|few|NA
CASSEVGLSNEQFF
TGTGCCAGCAGTGAAGTGGGCCTAAGTAATGAGCAGTTCTTC
>16|TRBV5-4|TRBJ2-3|NA|NA
CASSLGIAGTADTQYF
TGTGCCAGCAGCTTGGGGATTGCGGGAACGGCAGATACGCAGTATTTT
>14|TRBV10-3|TRBJ2-1|NA|TRBD2
CAISERLAGDEQFF
TGTGCCATCAGTGAAAGACTAGCGGGAGATGAGCAGTTCTTC
>15|TRBV5-4|TRBJ2-5|NA|TRBD2
CASSRTSGSSETQYF
TGTGCCAGCAGCAGGACTAGCGGGAGTTCAGAGACCCAGTACTTC
>16|TRBV4-2|TRBJ2-7|NA|TRBD1
CASSQLTGTVSYEQYF
TGTGCCAGCAGCCAATTAACCGGGACAGTATCCTACGAGCAGTACTTC
>11|TRBV29-1|TRBJ2-4|NA|TRBD1
CRDREENIQYF
TGCAGAGACAGGGAAGAAAACATTCAGTACTTC
>16|TRBV7-9|TRBJ2-3|once|TRBD2
CASSSSSGRATDTQYF
TGTGCCAGCAGTTCTTCTAGCGGGAGGGCCACAGATACGCAGTATTTT
>14|TRBV2|TRBJ1-5|NA|NA
CASRTGTSNQPQHF
TGTGCCAGCAGGACCGGGACAAGCAATCAGCCCCAGCATTTT
>12|TRBV6-1|TRBJ1-1|NA|NA
CASREGVGEAFF
TGTGCCAGCAGGGAGGGAGTAGGGGAAGCTTTCTTT
>15|TRBV5-6|TRBJ2-5|NA|NA
CASSFSMGRGETQYF
TGTGCCAGCAGCTTTTCGATGGGGCGCGGTGAGACCCAGTACTTC
>14|TRBV30|TRBJ1-4|NA|TRBD1
CAWTGQGGYEKLFF
TGTGCCTGGACCGGACAGGGGGGTTACGAAAAACTGTTTTTT
>13|TRBV7-6|TRBJ2-1|NA|NA
CASSDTYNNEQFF
TGTGCCAGCAGCGATACTTATAACAATGAGCAGTTCTTC
>15|TRBV5-4|TRBJ1-1|few|NA
CASSLYGGPRTEAFF
TGTGCCAGCAGCTTGTACGGGGGACCCCGGACTGAAGCTTTCTTT
>14|TRBV5-1|TRBJ1-1|NA|NA
CASSLAGGYTEAFF
TGCGCCAGCAGCTTGGCGGGGGGGTACACTGAAGCTTTCTTT
>14|TRBV6-5|TRBJ2-3|NA|TRBD2
CACGRTSNVDTQYF
TGTGCCTGTGGGAGGACTAGTAACGTCGATACGCAGTATTTT
>15|TRBV6-1|TRBJ1-5|NA|NA
CASSESLEGSQPQHF
TGTGCCAGCAGTGAATCCCTCGAGGGTTCTCAGCCCCAGCATTTT
>14|TRBV6-1|TRBJ1-2|NA|NA
CASTFGGTNYGYTF
TGTGCCAGCACCTTCGGCGGGACTAACTATGGCTACACCTTC
>13|TRBV21-1|TRBJ2-3|NA|NA
CASSNTSTDTQYF
TGTGCCAGCAGCAATACTAGCACAGATACGCAGTATTTT
>15|TRBV19|TRBJ2-2|NA|NA
CASSALTRDHGELFF
TGTGCCAGTAGTGCCTTAACTAGAGACCACGGGGAGCTGTTTTTT
>16|TRBV7-2|TRBJ1-2|NA|TRBD1
CASSLLGQGGNYGYTF
TGTGCCAGCAGCCTACTAGGACAGGGGGGAAACTATGGCTACACCTTC
>13|TRBV28|TRBJ1-2|NA|TRBD1
CASRLQGAGGYTF
TGTGCCAGCAGGTTACAGGGGGCCGGTGGCTACACCTTC
>14|TRBV7-8|TRBJ1-1|NA|NA
CASSLVETNTEAFF
TGTGCCAGCAGCTTAGTGGAGACGAACACTGAAGCTTTCTTT
>13|TRBV15|TRBJ1-2|few|TRBD1
CATSRATGCGYTF
TGTGCCACCAGCAGAGCGACAGGGTGCGGCTACACCTTC
>14|TRBV5-1|TRBJ2-3|NA|TRBD2
CASSGGAGTDTQYF
TGCGCCAGCTCGGGGGGAGCCGGCACAGATACGCAGTATTTT
>13|TRBV7-3|TRBJ1-1|NA|TRBD1
CASSRRGDRPPNF
TGTGCCAGCAGCCGCCGAGGGGACAGACCTCCTAATTTT
>15|TRBV10-3|TRBJ2-5|once|TRBD2
CAISGGLAGQETQYF
TGTGCCATCAGCGGGGGACTAGCGGGGCAAGAGACCCAGTACTTC
>14|TRBV7-6|TRBJ2-1|NA|TRBD2
CASSYSGGRNEQFF
TGTGCCAGCAGCTACAGCGGGGGGCGCAATGAGCAGTTCTTC
>13|TRBV7-2|TRBJ1-1|NA|NA
CASSLVYGTEAFF
TGTGCCAGCAGCTTAGTGTACGGGACTGAAGCTTTCTTT
>14|TRBV2|TRBJ2-7|NA|NA
CASSGLRVGYEQYF
TGTGCCAGCAGTGGGCTCAGGGTAGGGTACGAGCAGTACTTC
>14|TRBV30|TRBJ2-1|NA|TRBD2
CAWSGRERYNEQFF
TGTGCCTGGTCGGGGCGGGAGCGCTACAATGAGCAGTTCTTC
>12|TRBV11-2|TRBJ1-1|NA|NA
CASSQGQYEAFF
TGTGCCAGCAGCCAAGGACAGTATGAAGCTTTCTTT
>17|TRBV7-2|TRBJ2-3|NA|TRBD2
CASRPNSGGARADTQYF
TGTGCCAGCAGACCGAATAGCGGGGGGGCTAGAGCAGATACGCAGTATTTT
>16|TRBV9|TRBJ2-5|NA|TRBD2
CASSPPLAGGQETQYF
TGTGCCAGCAGCCCCCCGCTAGCGGGGGGGCAAGAGACCCAGTACTTC
>17|TRBV7-6|TRBJ2-1|NA|TRBD2
CASSFLGGGRGYNEQFF
TGTGCCAGCAGCTTCCTTGGGGGCGGGAGGGGCTACAATGAGCAGTTCTTC
>13|TRBV7-9|TRBJ2-5|few|NA
CASSFGGSETQYF
TGTGCCAGCAGCTTTGGAGGGAGTGAGACCCAGTACTTC
>17|TRBV7-9|TRBJ1-1|NA|NA
CASSLNIMAVMNTEAFF
TGTGCCAGCAGCCTCAACATTATGGCTGTCATGAACACTGAAGCTTTCTTT
>13|TRBV25-1|TRBJ2-7|NA|TRBD1
CASRETGPYEQYF
TGTGCCAGCAGGGAGACAGGGCCCTACGAGCAGTACTTC
>15|TRBV11-3|TRBJ1-5|NA|NA
CASSPGQSSNQPQHF
TGTGCCAGCAGCCCCGGACAGTCGAGCAATCAGCCCCAGCATTTT
>16|TRBV25-1|TRBJ1-6|NA|NA
CASSTRAGAPNSPLHF
TGTGCCAGCAGTACCCGGGCAGGGGCTCCAAATTCACCCCTCCACTTT
>14|TRBV7-2|TRBJ2-7|NA|TRBD1
CASSLPGQGPEQYF
TGTGCCAGCAGCCTACCGGGACAGGGGCCCGAGCAGTACTTC
>14|TRBV28|TRBJ2-7|few|NA
CASSPSLSSYEQYF
TGTGCCAGCAGTCCATCCTTGAGTTCCTACGAGCAGTACTTC
>15|TRBV2|TRBJ2-2|NA|TRBD1
CACLTDRGLTGELFF
TGTGCCTGTCTGACGGACAGGGGGCTCACCGGGGAGCTGTTTTTT
>14|TRBV28|TRBJ2-7|NA|TRBD2
CASSISGGYYEQYF
TGTGCCAGCAGTATCTCCGGGGGGTACTACGAGCAGTACTTC
>17|TRBV5-4|TRBJ2-1|few|NA
CASSPPGGGLSYNEQFF
TGTGCCAGCAGCCCTCCTGGGGGCGGACTCTCCTACAATGAGCAGTTCTTC